The source of this T cell receptor beta chain is a study of blood T cell repertoires in COVID-19. About the research overall: COVID-19 samples collected from the United States, Italy and Spain covered acute and convalescent phases.

Germline V gene lookup returns CDR1 GTSNPN and CDR2 SVGIG (reference sequence). V lost 2 bases to trimming and J lost 7 bases, with 12 bases between them. The CDR3 loop spans 13 amino acids. Original analysis: Nucleated cell counts were estimated from reference gene primer amplification. Sequencing was performed with immunoSEQ multiplex PCR; in TCRdb, only in-frame clones are kept and a portion is missing. The V and J calls and the clone size are those of that table, but D and trimming were determined from the DNA. The data contain around 97,000 clones, 89% of them singletons. The rearrangement joins TRBV30 to TRBJ1-5; D is perhaps TRBD1 (5 bases). This sequence was found in a woman aged 55-69 years with acute or convalescent COVID-19. Sequencing input: peripheral blood. This CDR3 is CAWSLQANQPQHF. CDR3 nucleotides: TGTGCCTGGAGTTTACAGGCGAACCAGCCCCAGCATTTT.